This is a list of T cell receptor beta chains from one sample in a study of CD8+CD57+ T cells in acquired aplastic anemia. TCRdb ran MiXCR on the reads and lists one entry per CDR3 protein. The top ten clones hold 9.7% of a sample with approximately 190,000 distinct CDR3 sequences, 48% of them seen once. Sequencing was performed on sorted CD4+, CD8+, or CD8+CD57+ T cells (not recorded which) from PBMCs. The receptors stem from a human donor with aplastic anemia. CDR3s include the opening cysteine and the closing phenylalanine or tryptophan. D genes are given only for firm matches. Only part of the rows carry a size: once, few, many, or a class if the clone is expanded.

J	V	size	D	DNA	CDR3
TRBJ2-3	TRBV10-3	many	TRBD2	TGTGCCATCAGTGCGGGACTAGGAGGCGGCACAGATACGCAGTATTTT	CAISAGLGGGTDTQYF
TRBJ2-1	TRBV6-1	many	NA	TGTGCCAGCAGTCGTCCTAGCGCCAACAATGAGCAGTTCTTC	CASSRPSANNEQFF
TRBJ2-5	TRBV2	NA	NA	TGTGCCAGCAGTGTGGGGGGTTCTGGAGAGACCCAGTACTTC	CASSVGGSGETQYF
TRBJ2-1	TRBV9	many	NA	TGTGCCAGCAGCGGGAGGGACAGCTCAACCTACAATGAGCAGTTCTTC	CASSGRDSSTYNEQFF
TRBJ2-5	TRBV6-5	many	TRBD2	TGTGCCAGCAGTTACTCGGTTTCTAGCGGGAGAGAGACCCAGTACTTC	CASSYSVSSGRETQYF
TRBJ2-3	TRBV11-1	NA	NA	TGTGCCAGCAGCCCCCGACGGGGAAGCACAGATACGCAGTATTTT	CASSPRRGSTDTQYF
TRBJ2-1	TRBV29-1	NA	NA	TGCAGCGTTTCAGAGGCGTTCAGGGAGCAGTTCTTC	CSVSEAFREQFF
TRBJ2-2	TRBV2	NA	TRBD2	TGTGCCAGCAGCGGGACTAGCGGCGGCGGGGAGCTGTTTTTT	CASSGTSGGGELFF
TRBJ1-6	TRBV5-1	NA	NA	TGCGCCAGCAGCTTGGAATTTACGAGAAACCATTCACCCCTCCACTTT	CASSLEFTRNHSPLHF
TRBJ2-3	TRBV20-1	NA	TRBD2	TGCAGTGCTGAACTAGCGGGCACAGATACGCAGTATTTT	CSAELAGTDTQYF
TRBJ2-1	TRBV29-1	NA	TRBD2	TGCAGCGTTGGGCAGGTGGGGGGGACCTCCTCGCAGTTCTTC	CSVGQVGGTSSQFF
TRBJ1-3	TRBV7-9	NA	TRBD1	TGTGTCAGCAGCTATCGACAGGGCTCTGGAAACACCATATATTTT	CVSSYRQGSGNTIYF
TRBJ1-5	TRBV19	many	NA	TGTGCCAGTAGAGATATAGGAGGGGGCAATCAGCCCCAGCATTTT	CASRDIGGGNQPQHF
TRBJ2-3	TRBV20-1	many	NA	TGCAGTGCTAGCCTAGGGGGGAAGAGGACAGATACGCAGTATTTT	CSASLGGKRTDTQYF
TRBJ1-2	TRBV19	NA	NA	TGTGCCAGTTGGGGCCAGGGTTATGGCTACACCTTC	CASWGQGYGYTF
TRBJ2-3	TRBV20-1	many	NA	TGCAGTATCTTGCCTGGGGGCACAGATACGCAGTATTTT	CSILPGGTDTQYF
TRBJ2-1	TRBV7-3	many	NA	TGTGCCAGCAGCTTAGATGGACTGACCTACAATGAGCAGTTCTTC	CASSLDGLTYNEQFF
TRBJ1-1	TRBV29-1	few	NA	TGCAGCGGCCGGAACACTGAAGCTTTCTTT	CSGRNTEAFF
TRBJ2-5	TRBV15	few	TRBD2	TGTGCCACCACTTACCGGACTAGCTTCGGGGAGACCCAGTACTTC	CATTYRTSFGETQYF
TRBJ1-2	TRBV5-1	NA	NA	TGCGCCAGCGGAAGTACAGGGATACGTGACTACACCTTC	CASGSTGIRDYTF
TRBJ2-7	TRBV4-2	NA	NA	TGTGCCAGCAGTCCCGGCCGGTACTACGAGCAGTACTTC	CASSPGRYYEQYF
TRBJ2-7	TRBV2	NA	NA	TGTGCTAACACAGGAGGGCGGTACGAGCAGTACTTC	CANTGGRYEQYF
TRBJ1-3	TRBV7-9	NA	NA	TGTGCCAGCAGCGTAGGACCTCTCGGGGACACCATATATTTT	CASSVGPLGDTIYF
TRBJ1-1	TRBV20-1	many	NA	TGCAGTGCCGCCTCCTACGGGAACACTGAAGCTTTCTTT	CSAASYGNTEAFF
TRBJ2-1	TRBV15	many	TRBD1	TGTGCCACCAGCCCGGGACAGGGCTACAATGAGCAGTTCTTC	CATSPGQGYNEQFF
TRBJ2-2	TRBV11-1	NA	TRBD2	TGTGCCAGCAGCTCCGGGACTAGCGGGGGGGACGGGGAGCTGTTTTTT	CASSSGTSGGDGELFF
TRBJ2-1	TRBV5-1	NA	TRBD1	TGCGCCAGCAGCTTCCAAGGACAGGGGATCGACAATGAGCAGTTCTTC	CASSFQGQGIDNEQFF
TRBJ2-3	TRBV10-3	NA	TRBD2	TGTGCCATCAGGGCGGGGGGCACAGATACGCAGTATTTT	CAIRAGGTDTQYF
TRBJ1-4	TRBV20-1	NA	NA	TGCAGTGCTCTACCGTCAGCAACTAATGAAAAACTGTTTTTT	CSALPSATNEKLFF
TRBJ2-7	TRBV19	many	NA	TGTGCCAGTGAGTTACAGGGGGGGAACGAGCAGTACTTC	CASELQGGNEQYF
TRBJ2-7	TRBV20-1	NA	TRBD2	TGCAGTGCTAACGGACTAGCGGGACAGAGGTTGGACGAGCAGTACTTC	CSANGLAGQRLDEQYF
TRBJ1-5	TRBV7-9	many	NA	TGTGCCAGCAGCAAACAGGGTTCCAATCAGCCCCAGCATTTT	CASSKQGSNQPQHF
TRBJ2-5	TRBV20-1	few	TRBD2	TGCAGTGCTTGGGAGGGAGAGACCCAGTACTTC	CSAWEGETQYF
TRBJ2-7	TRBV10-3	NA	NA	TGTGCCATCAGGTCGACGGATACCTACGAGCAGTACTTC	CAIRSTDTYEQYF
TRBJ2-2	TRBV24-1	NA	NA	TGTGCCACCAGTCGTCGGGCAGGGGCAGGTACCGGGGAGCTGTTTTTT	CATSRRAGAGTGELFF
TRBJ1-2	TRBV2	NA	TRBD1	TGTGCCAGCAGTGGGACAGGGCCCTGTGGCTACACCTTC	CASSGTGPCGYTF
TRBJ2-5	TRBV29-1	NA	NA	TGCAGCGTTAGCGACAGGCTAGAGACCCAGTACTTC	CSVSDRLETQYF
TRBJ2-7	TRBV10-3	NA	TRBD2	TGTGCCATCAACGCCGGTGGTAGCGGGGCCTTAAAGCAGTACTTC	CAINAGGSGALKQYF
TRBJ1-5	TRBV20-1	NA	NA	TGCAGTGCCCCAGGAATCCAGCCCCAGCATTTT	CSAPGIQPQHF
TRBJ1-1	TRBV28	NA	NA	TGTGCCAGCAGTTTAAATGGGTGGCTTGAGAGGACTGAAGCTTTCTTT	CASSLNGWLERTEAFF
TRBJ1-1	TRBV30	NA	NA	TGTGCCTGGCAACGGTCGAACACTGAAGCTTTCTTT	CAWQRSNTEAFF
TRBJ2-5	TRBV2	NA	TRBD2	TGTGCCAGCAAATCGGGACTAGGCCAAGAGACCCAGTACTTC	CASKSGLGQETQYF
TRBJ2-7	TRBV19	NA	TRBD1	TGTGCCAGTAACAGGGGGCGCCTCGACGAGCAGTACTTC	CASNRGRLDEQYF
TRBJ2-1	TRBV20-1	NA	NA	TGCAGTGCGAGGTTCCGGGACCAGATCTCCTACAATGAGCAGTTCTTC	CSARFRDQISYNEQFF
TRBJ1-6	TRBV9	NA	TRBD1	TGTGCCAGCAGCGCCCGACAGGGGGCCAGGTCACCCCTCCACTTT	CASSARQGARSPLHF
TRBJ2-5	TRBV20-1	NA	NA	TGCAGTGCTCCCTCCCAGCAAGAGACCCAGTACTTC	CSAPSQQETQYF
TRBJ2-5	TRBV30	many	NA	TGTGCCTGGAGAGGAAGGGAGACCCAGTACTTC	CAWRGRETQYF
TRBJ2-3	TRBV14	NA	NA	TGTGCCAGCAGCCCGAGCAGCATCGGCACAGATACGCAGTATTTT	CASSPSSIGTDTQYF
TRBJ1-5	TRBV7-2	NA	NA	TGTGCCAGCACCTCGACAGCTGGCAATCAGCCCCAGCATTTT	CASTSTAGNQPQHF